The 20 T cell receptor beta chains presented below share a single source sample, sequenced in a study of blood T cell repertoires in COVID-19. Libraries were prepared by immunoSEQ multiplex PCR; TCRdb keeps only in-frame clonotypes and omits some of them. The sample records some 89,000 clones, approximately 90% being singletons. Material for sequencing was peripheral blood. These receptors originate from a man aged 45-60 years with acute or convalescent COVID-19.

The V gene is TRBV2, the J gene TRBJ1-3; 8 bases agree with TRBD1. Germline values: CDR1 SNHLY, CDR2 FYNNEI. This CDR3 has 15 residues. V lost 5 bases and J lost 4; bases outside the gene matches: 7. CDR3 sequence: CASSSDRVPGNTIYF. The CDR3 bases are TGTGCCAGCAGTTCGGACAGGGTCCCCGGAAACACCATATATTTT.

This sequence joins TRBV24-1 and TRBJ2-1, with 10 bases fitting TRBD2. Germline V gene data show CDR1 as KGHDR and CDR2 as SFDVKD. Unmatched junction bases numbered 0, after V lost 2 bases and J lost 6 bases. CDR3 size: 14 residues. The CDR3 is CATSDSSGSNEQFF. The CDR3 DNA reads TGTGCCACCAGTGATTCTAGCGGGAGCAATGAGCAGTTCTTC.

This clone was seen a single time. This chain links TRBV6-2 or TRBV6-3 with TRBJ2-7; 12 nucleotides align to TRBD2. V shed 5 bases, J shed 3 bases, and the junction held 8 bases outside the gene matches. CDR3 length: 16 residues. Germline V gene sequence: CDR1 MNHEY, CDR2 SVGEGT. The CDR3 protein is CASSGPRLAGVYEQYF. DNA of the CDR3: TGTGCCAGCAGTGGCCCCCGACTAGCGGGAGTCTACGAGCAGTACTTC.

This chain joins TRBV7-2 and TRBJ1-1; D is ambiguous. CDR3 size: 17 residues. Trimming shortened V by 3 bases and J by 1 base, and 18 bases separated the two germline ends. Germline lookup yields CDR1 SGHTA and CDR2 FQGNSA. DNA for the CDR3: TGTGCCAGCAGCTTCCTATTGGGTGAGGGAGGGAACACTGAAGCTTTCTTT. Its translation: CASSFLLGEGGNTEAFF.

CDR3 sequence reads: CASSPGLNSYNEQFF. CDR3 bases: TGTGCCAGCAGCCCCGGACTGAACTCCTACAATGAGCAGTTCTTC. The chain joins TRBV7-3 to TRBJ2-1; D might be TRBD2 (5 bases). Trimming stripped 5 bases from V and 0 bases from J, with 11 bases between. Germline V gives CDR1 SGHTA, CDR2 FQGTGA. The CDR3 totals 15 residues.

This clone has only a few counts. The V gene is TRBV6-1, the J gene TRBJ2-7, with 8 bases aligning to TRBD1. Germline V gene data show CDR1 as MNHNS and CDR2 as SASEGT. The CDR3 covers 17 residues. V lost 1 base and J lost 5; bases outside the gene matches: 13. The DNA of the CDR3 is TGTGCCAGCAGTGAAGGTGGAGTGTCGGACAGGGCACACGAGCAGTACTTC. Translated, it gives CASSEGGVSDRAHEQYF.

This chain joins TRBV5-4 and TRBJ1-2, with 9 bases lining up with TRBD1. The J segment lost 4 bases and the V segment lost 2 bases, leaving 15 bases of the junction unmatched. The CDR3 loop spans 18 amino acids. Germline V gene lookup returns CDR1 SGHNT and CDR2 YYREEE (reference sequence). This CDR3 is CASSFQPSPGQGIYGYTF. CDR3 DNA: TGTGCCAGCAGCTTCCAACCCTCACCGGGACAGGGTATCTATGGCTACACCTTC.

This clone has only one observation. The V and J genes are TRBV18 and TRBJ1-2; D remains unclear. Germline CDR1 KGHSH, CDR2 LQKENI. Trimming took off 1 base at V and 0 bases at J, with 9 bases between the two ends. The CDR3 runs to 15 residues. CDR3 sequence reads: CASSPLPPPNYGYTF. Here the CDR3 DNA reads TGTGCCAGCTCACCACTCCCCCCTCCTAACTATGGCTACACCTTC. Complete variable domain (other parts from reference TRBV18 and TRBJ1-2): NAGVMQNPRHLVRRRGQEARLRCSPMKGHSHVYWYRQLPEEGLKFMVYLQKENIIDESGMPKERFSAEFPKEGPSILRIQQVVRGDSAAYFCASSPLPPPNYGYTFGSGTRLTVV.

This clone showed up just once. The chain joins TRBV19 to TRBJ1-1, with D tentatively TRBD1 (5 bases). V lost 3 bases and J 7 bases, leaving 9 bases between the germline ends. The CDR3 runs 12 residues. The V gene's germline CDR1 is LNHDA and CDR2 SQIVND (reference sequence). Here the CDR3 DNA reads TGTGCCAGTAGTATCGCGGGGGTTGAAGCTTTCTTT. Translating gives CASSIAGVEAFF.

The sample holds one count of this clone. The rearrangement uses TRBV13 and TRBJ2-1, with D possibly matching TRBD1 (6 bases). Trimming took off 5 bases at V and 4 bases at J, with 12 bases between the two ends. There are 14 residues in the CDR3. Germline V gene data show CDR1 as PRHDT and CDR2 as FYEKMQ (reference sequence). As DNA, the CDR3 is TGTGCCAGCAGCGGCCGGGACATTTACAATGAGCAGTTCTTC. Its translation is CASSGRDIYNEQFF.

J is TRBJ2-3 and V is TRBV19; 7 nucleotides match TRBD1. The CDR3 contains 14 residues. With V trimmed by 0 bases and J by 6 bases, 3 bases remained unmatched. Germline CDR1 LNHDA, CDR2 SQIVND (reference sequence). The CDR3 sequence is CASSIDRGRDTQYF. In nucleotides, the CDR3 is TGTGCCAGTAGTATAGATAGGGGGCGGGATACGCAGTATTTT.

The rearrangement joins TRBV5-1 to TRBJ1-2; 8 positions match TRBD1. V gave up 4 bases and J gave up 6 bases; unmatched junction bases: 5. The CDR3 contains 13 residues. Per germline, CDR1 SGHRS and CDR2 YFSETQ. This chain's CDR3 is CASSEGQEDGYTF. In nucleotides, the CDR3 is TGCGCCAGCAGCGAGGGACAGGAGGATGGCTACACCTTC.

The chain uses TRBV10-2 and TRBJ1-5, with D perhaps matching TRBD1 (5 bases). CDR3 length: 13 residues. Germline lookup yields CDR1 WSHSY and CDR2 SAAADI. V was trimmed by 6 bases and J by 1 base, leaving 7 bases between them. DNA for the CDR3: TGCGCCAGCAGCGGACAAAGCAATCAGCCCCAGCATTTT. Protein sequence: CASSGQSNQPQHF.

This chain connects TRBV30 to TRBJ2-5; TRBD2 agrees at 11 bases. V dropped 4 bases and J dropped 7; count of bases not matched to a gene: 17. Germline CDR1 reads GTSNPN; CDR2 reads SVGIG (reference sequence). The CDR3 runs to 17 residues. The chain's CDR3 is CAWTFGSGLAGLGTQYF. CDR3 bases: TGTGCCTGGACCTTTGGATCCGGACTAGCGGGTCTGGGGACCCAGTACTTC.

The rearrangement uses TRBV29-1 and TRBJ2-7; 13 bases are a match to TRBD2. The CDR3 is 14 residues long. Per the germline V gene, CDR1 is SQVTM and CDR2 is ANQGSEA. Trimming removed 6 bases from V and 5 bases from J; junction bases left unmatched: 7. CDR3 protein: CSVLAGTSGNEQYF. The CDR3 DNA reads as TGCAGCGTCCTAGCCGGGACTAGCGGGAACGAGCAGTACTTC.

This chain connects TRBV6-5 to TRBJ2-1; 10 positions agree with TRBD1. The V gene's germline CDR1 is MNHEY and CDR2 SVGAGI. This CDR3 contains 16 residues. The V segment lost 2 bases and the J segment 3 bases; nucleotides outside the gene matches: 4. CDR3 region: CASSYIGTGVYNEQFF. The CDR3 nucleotides read TGTGCCAGCAGTTACATAGGGACAGGGGTCTACAATGAGCAGTTCTTC.

V gene TRBV19 combines with J gene TRBJ1-5; D possibly corresponds to TRBD1 (6 bases). The germline V gene has CDR1 LNHDA and CDR2 SQIVND (reference sequence). V was trimmed by 5 bases and J by 3 bases, leaving 20 bases between them. The CDR3 has 17 amino acids. The CDR3 DNA reads TGTGCCAGTAGTGCCGTTCAGGGGTGGGTTAACAATCAGCCCCAGCATTTT. This gives the protein CASSAVQGWVNNQPQHF.

This chain uses TRBV7-8 with TRBJ2-6; 10 bases are shared with TRBD1. The V segment lost 5 bases and the J segment 0 bases; nucleotides outside the gene matches: 4. Germline V gene data show CDR1 as SGHVS and CDR2 as FQNEAQ. The CDR3 sequence is 17 residues long. CDR3 amino acids: CASSPGQGGSGANVLTF. Written as DNA, the CDR3 is TGTGCCAGCAGCCCCGGACAGGGGGGCTCTGGGGCCAACGTCCTGACTTTC.

V and J are TRBV4-3 and TRBJ2-3; D is perhaps TRBD1 (8 bases). With 0 bases removed from V and 2 bases from J, the gap between germline ends came to 21 bases. This CDR3 contains 19 residues. Germline CDR1 and CDR2: LGHNA and YSLEER. CDR3 sequence: CASSQDAGARTGSTDTQYF. CDR3 sequence (DNA): TGCGCCAGCAGCCAAGATGCGGGAGCTAGGACAGGGTCCACAGATACGCAGTATTTT.

The chain joins TRBV19 to TRBJ1-2; TRBD1 agrees at 7 bases. The V segment lost 9 bases and the J segment 3 bases; nucleotides outside the gene matches: 10. Germline assignment: CDR1 LNHDA and CDR2 SQIVND (reference sequence). The CDR3 covers 14 residues. The CDR3 nucleotides read TGTGCCAGCCAATCCCAAACAGGGGACTATGGCTACACCTTC. Protein product: CASQSQTGDYGYTF.